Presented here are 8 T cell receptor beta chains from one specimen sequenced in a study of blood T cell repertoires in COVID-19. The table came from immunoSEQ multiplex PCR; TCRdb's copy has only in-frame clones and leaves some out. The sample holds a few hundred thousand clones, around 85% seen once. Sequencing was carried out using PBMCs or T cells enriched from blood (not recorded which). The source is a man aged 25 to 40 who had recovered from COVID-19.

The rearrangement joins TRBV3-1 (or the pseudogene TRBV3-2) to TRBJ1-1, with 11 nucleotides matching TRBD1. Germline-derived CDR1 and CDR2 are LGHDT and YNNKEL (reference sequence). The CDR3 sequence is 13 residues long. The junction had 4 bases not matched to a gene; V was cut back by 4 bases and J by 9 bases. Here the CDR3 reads CASSRGTGGQAFF. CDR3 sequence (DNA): TGTGCCAGCAGCCGGGGGACAGGGGGACAAGCTTTCTTT.

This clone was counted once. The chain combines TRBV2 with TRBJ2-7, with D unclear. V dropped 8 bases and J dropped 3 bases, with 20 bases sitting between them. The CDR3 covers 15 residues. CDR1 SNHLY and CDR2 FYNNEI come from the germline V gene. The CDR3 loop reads CASSRSRAQSYEQYF. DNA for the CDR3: TGTGCCAGCTCGCGAAGCAGAGCACAGAGCTACGAGCAGTACTTC.

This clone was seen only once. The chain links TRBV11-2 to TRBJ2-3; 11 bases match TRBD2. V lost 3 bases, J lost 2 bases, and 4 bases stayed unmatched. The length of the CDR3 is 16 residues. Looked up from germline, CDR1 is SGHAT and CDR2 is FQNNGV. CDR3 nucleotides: TGTGCCAGCAGCTTCGAACTAGCGGGGGTCACAGATACGCAGTATTTT. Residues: CASSFELAGVTDTQYF.

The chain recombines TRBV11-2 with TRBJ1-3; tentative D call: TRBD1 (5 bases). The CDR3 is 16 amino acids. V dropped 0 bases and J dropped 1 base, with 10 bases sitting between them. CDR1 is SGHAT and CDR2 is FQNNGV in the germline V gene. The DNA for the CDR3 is TGTGCCAGCAGCTTAGAGGAACAGGCGTCTGGAAACACCATATATTTT. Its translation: CASSLEEQASGNTIYF.

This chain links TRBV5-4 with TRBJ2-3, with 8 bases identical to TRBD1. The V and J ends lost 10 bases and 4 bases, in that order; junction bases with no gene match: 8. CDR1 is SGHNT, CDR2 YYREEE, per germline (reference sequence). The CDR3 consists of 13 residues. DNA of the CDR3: TGTGCCGGGAGGTTACAGGGGGCAGATACGCAGTATTTT. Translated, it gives CAGRLQGADTQYF.

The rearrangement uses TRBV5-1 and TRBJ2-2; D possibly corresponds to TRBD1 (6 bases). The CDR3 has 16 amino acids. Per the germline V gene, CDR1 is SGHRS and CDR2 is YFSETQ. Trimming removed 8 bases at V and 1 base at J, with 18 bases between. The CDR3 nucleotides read TGCGCCAGGGGACATGGGGCAGGGAGGAACACCGGGGAGCTGTTTTTT. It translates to CARGHGAGRNTGELFF.

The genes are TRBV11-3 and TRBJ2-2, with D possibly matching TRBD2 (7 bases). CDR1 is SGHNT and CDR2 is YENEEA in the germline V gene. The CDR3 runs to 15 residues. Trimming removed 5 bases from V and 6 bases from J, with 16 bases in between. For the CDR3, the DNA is TGTGCCAGCAGCCGGGGAGGGGGGGCCCCCGGGGAGCTGTTTTTT. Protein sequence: CASSRGGGAPGELFF.

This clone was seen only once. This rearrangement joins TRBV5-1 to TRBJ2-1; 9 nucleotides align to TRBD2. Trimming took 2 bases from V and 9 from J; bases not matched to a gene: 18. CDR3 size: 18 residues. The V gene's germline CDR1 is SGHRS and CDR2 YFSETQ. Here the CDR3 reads CASSLIDPPAGGPGEQFF. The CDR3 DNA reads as TGCGCCAGCAGCTTAATTGATCCCCCTGCGGGGGGGCCAGGTGAGCAGTTCTTC.